These 15 T cell receptor beta chains share one sample of origin, sequenced in a study of T cells in Graves' hyperthyroidism and ophthalmopathy. RNA transcripts were the template for amplifying TCR beta CDR3 regions. First-round RT-PCR targeting the TCR CDR3 was performed with the HTBI primer set. TCRdb used MiXCR to reprocess the multiplex PCR reads, holding one entry per CDR3 protein. Found here are approximately 330,000 distinct CDR3 sequences, about 20% of them singletons; the top ten hold 45% to 55%. Material: blood. These receptors were taken from a woman aged 45-60 years with Graves' hyperthyroidism.

The CDR3 DNA is TGCAGTGCTAGGAGGCGGGAGGCCCGCACAGATACGCAGTATTTT. This gives the protein CSARRREARTDTQYF. The J gene is TRBJ2-3, the V gene TRBV20-1, with TRBD2 matching 8 bases. The CDR3 spans 15 residues. J gave up 1 base and V 3 bases, and 6 bases lay outside the gene matches. Germline V lookup: CDR1 DFQATT, CDR2 SNEGSKA (reference sequence).

This clonotype has a count of ten or more. This CDR3 is CASSFSEGEQFF. CDR3 nucleotide sequence: TGTGCCAGCAGCTTCAGCGAAGGTGAGCAGTTCTTC. The genes are TRBV5-6 and TRBJ2-1; D not certain. V was trimmed by 2 bases and J by 9 bases, leaving 9 bases between them. There are 12 residues in the CDR3. Germline V gene data show CDR1 as SGHDT and CDR2 as YYEEEE. Drawing the rest from reference TRBV5-6 and TRBJ2-1, the complete variable domain is DAGVTQSPTHLIKTRGQQVTLRCSPKSGHDTVSWYQQALGQGPQFIFQYYEEEERQRGNFPDRFSGHQFPNYSSELNVNALLLGDSALYLCASSFSEGEQFFGPGTRLTVL.

This clonotype was counted at least ten times. The gene calls are TRBV18 and TRBJ2-3; no clear D gene. Trimming shortened V by 5 bases and J by 10 bases, and 16 bases separated the two germline ends. The CDR3 is 13 amino acids. Per the germline V gene, CDR1 is KGHSH and CDR2 is LQKENI. CDR3 sequence (DNA): TGTGCCAGCTCAACCCTACCTGAAGAGCCGCAGTATTTT. This gives the protein CASSTLPEEPQYF.

This clonotype was detected a few times. The gene calls are TRBV10-1 and TRBJ1-4; TRBD1 might be the D (6 bases). The V end was cut by 1 base, the J end by 10 bases, with 16 bases between. In germline, CDR1 is WNHNN, CDR2 SYGVQD (reference sequence). The CDR3 has 15 amino acids. The CDR3 bases are TGCGCCAGCAGTGAGTTCTCAGGGGAGCGCGCAAAACTGTTTTTT. This sequence encodes CASSEFSGERAKLFF.

This clonotype was counted between two and nine times. A read error may account for a junction end that differs from germline. The chain links TRBV7-7 to TRBJ2-7, with 7 bases that match TRBD2. The germline gives CDR1 SSHAT, CDR2 FNYEAQ (reference sequence). The CDR3 totals 14 residues. CDR3 in amino acids: CASSSRDYHWKQYF. As DNA, the CDR3 is TGTGCTAGCAGCTCCCGGGACTACCACTGGAAGCAGTACTTC. The variable domain in full, completed from reference TRBV7-7 and TRBJ2-7, reads GAGVSQSPRYKVTKRGQDVTLRCDPISSHATLYWYQQALGQGPEFLTYFNYEAQPDKSGLPSDRFSAERPEGSISTLTIQRTEQRDSAMYRCASSSRDYHWKQYFGPGTRLTVT.

This clonotype was seen at least ten times. The chain joins TRBV28 to TRBJ2-3, with D tentatively TRBD2 (6 bases). Trimming pared 8 bases from V and 4 bases from J, leaving 19 bases between. CDR3 length: 15 amino acids. CDR1 and CDR2 (germline): MDHEN, SYDVKM. The DNA for the CDR3 is TGTGCCAGCTCCAGCGGTTCGGGAGCCGCAGATACGCAGTATTTT. Residues: CASSSGSGAADTQYF.

This clonotype was recorded many times. The chain is built from TRBV12-3 or TRBV12-4 and TRBJ2-3, with D unresolved. This CDR3 comprises 16 residues. The V end lost 1 base, the J end lost 10 bases, and 21 bases lay between the germline ends. This CDR3 reads CASSLGRLEMAIAQYF. Here the CDR3 DNA reads TGTGCCAGCAGTTTAGGGCGACTGGAAATGGCTATTGCGCAGTATTTT.

This clonotype has only a few counts. The rearrangement uses TRBV11-2 and TRBJ2-7, with D unclear. CDR3 length: 11 residues. Deletions cut 0 bases from V and 5 bases from J, with 2 bases between. Per the germline V gene, CDR1 is SGHAT and CDR2 is FQNNGV. This CDR3 reads CASSLDDEQYF. The CDR3 bases are TGTGCCAGCAGCTTAGATGACGAGCAGTACTTC.

The chain employs TRBV29-1 and TRBJ2-2, with 11 bases that match TRBD1. Looked up from germline, CDR1 is SQVTM and CDR2 is ANQGSEA. The trim removed 4 bases at V and 3 bases at J, leaving 1 base unmatched. The CDR3 is 14 amino acids. The CDR3 is CSVGTGGDTGELFF. The CDR3 DNA is TGCAGCGTTGGGACAGGGGGCGACACCGGGGAGCTGTTTTTT.

This clonotype occurred a few times. This chain joins TRBV7-6 and TRBJ2-3; TRBD2 matches at 8 bases. This CDR3 has 14 residues. The trim removed 5 bases at V and 5 bases at J, leaving 6 bases unmatched. Germline V gene data show CDR1 as SGHVS and CDR2 as FNYEAQ. In nucleotides, the CDR3 is TGTGCCAGCAGCGCCGGGGGGGCCGAAGATACGCAGTATTTT. It specifies CASSAGGAEDTQYF.

Ten or more counts support this clonotype. The V call is TRBV20-1, the J call TRBJ2-1; 8 positions agree with TRBD2. Per germline, CDR1 DFQATT and CDR2 SNEGSKA (reference sequence). The V segment lost 8 bases and the J segment 7 bases; nucleotides outside the gene matches: 16. There are 15 residues in the CDR3. The CDR3 sequence is CSSLAGIWLGNEQFF. In DNA form, the CDR3 reads TGCAGTTCTTTAGCGGGAATATGGCTTGGGAATGAGCAGTTCTTC.

The chain employs TRBV2 and TRBJ1-5; the D gene is possibly TRBD1 (6 bases). The CDR3 has 16 residues. V lost 2 bases, J lost 0 bases, and 11 bases lay in between. Per germline, CDR1 SNHLY and CDR2 FYNNEI. CDR3 in DNA: TGTGCCAGCAGTGAACAGGGGCCCTATAGCAATCAGCCCCAGCATTTT. Its protein product is CASSEQGPYSNQPQHF.

The chain is built from TRBV12-3 or TRBV12-4 and TRBJ2-7; 7 bases line up with TRBD1. The CDR3 extends over 15 amino acids. V lost 4 bases to trimming and J lost 0 bases; unmatched junction nucleotides: 6. The CDR3 loop is CASSSRRDSSYEQYV. The CDR3 DNA sequence: TGTGCCAGCAGTTCCCGCCGGGACAGCTCCTACGAGCAGTACGTC.

This clonotype was recorded a few times. This chain joins TRBV29-1 and TRBJ2-1; D gene ambiguous. Germline V gives CDR1 SQVTM, CDR2 ANQGSEA. The V gene lost 8 bases and the J gene lost 0 bases, with 8 bases spanning the gap. This CDR3 is built from 12 residues. This chain's CDR3 is CSISSSYNEQFF. The CDR3, as DNA: TGCAGCATCTCTAGCTCCTACAATGAGCAGTTCTTC.

This clonotype has more than one count but fewer than ten. The chain employs TRBV10-3 and TRBJ2-5, with 7 bases aligning to TRBD1. Unmatched junction bases numbered 4, after V lost 6 bases and J lost 3 bases. The germline gives CDR1 ENHRY, CDR2 SYGVKD. There are 13 residues in the CDR3. The chain's CDR3 is CAISPGTEETQYF. CDR3 sequence (DNA): TGTGCCATCAGCCCCGGGACAGAAGAGACCCAGTACTTC.